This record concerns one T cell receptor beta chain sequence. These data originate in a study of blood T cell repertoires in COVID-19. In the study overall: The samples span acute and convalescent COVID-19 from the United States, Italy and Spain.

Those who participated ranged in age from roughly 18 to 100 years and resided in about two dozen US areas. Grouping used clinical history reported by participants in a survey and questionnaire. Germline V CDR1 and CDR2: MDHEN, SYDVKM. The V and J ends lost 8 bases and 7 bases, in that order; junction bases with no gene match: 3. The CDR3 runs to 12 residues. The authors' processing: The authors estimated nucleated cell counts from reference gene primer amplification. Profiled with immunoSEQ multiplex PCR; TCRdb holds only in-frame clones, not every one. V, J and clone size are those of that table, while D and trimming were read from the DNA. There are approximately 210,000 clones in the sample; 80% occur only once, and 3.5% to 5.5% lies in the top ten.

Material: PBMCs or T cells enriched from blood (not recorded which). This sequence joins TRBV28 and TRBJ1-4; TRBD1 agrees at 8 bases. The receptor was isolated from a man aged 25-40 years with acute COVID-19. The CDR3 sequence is CASGTGSEKLFF. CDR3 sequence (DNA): TGTGCCAGCGGGACAGGATCTGAAAAACTGTTTTTT.